The next 14 T cell receptor beta chains were all read from a single sample in a study of T-cell reconstitution after alpha-beta-depleted transplantation in children. A TCRbeta library incorporating unique molecular identifiers was prepared. Using its own MiXCR run on the PCR reads, TCRdb lists one record per CDR3 protein. The profile shows more than 25,000 distinct CDR3 sequences, 5% to 7% of them singletons. This sample comprised PBMCs, mostly from graft donor cells, obtained 180 days after TCRalphabeta/CD19-depleted stem cell transplant. Source of these receptors: a male patient younger than 18 who had a stem cell transplant for acute myeloid leukemia, so the T cells may come from the graft donor.

This chain joins TRBV30 and TRBJ2-1; TRBD2 is a possible D gene (6 bases). Trimming shortened V by 5 bases and J by 7 bases, and 12 bases separated the two germline ends. CDR1 is GTSNPN and CDR2 is SVGIG in the germline V gene (reference sequence). This CDR3 has 12 residues. The CDR3 bases are TGTGCCTGGGCCGCAGGGAGGAATGAGCAGTTCTTC. Translation gives CAWAAGRNEQFF.

The CDR3 here is CASRRPNTEAFF. CDR3 DNA: TGTGCCAGCAGACGACCGAACACTGAAGCTTTCTTT. The rearrangement links TRBV6-5 to TRBJ1-1, with D unclear. The CDR3 contains 12 residues. V lost 6 bases and J 1 base, leaving 6 bases between the germline ends. In germline, CDR1 is MNHEY, CDR2 SVGAGI.

This clonotype has ten or more counts. The chain uses TRBV25-1 and TRBJ2-3; TRBD2 agrees at 12 bases. This CDR3 is built from 15 residues. The V gene end was trimmed by 4 bases and the J gene end by 10 bases; junction bases not matched to a gene: 9. Per the germline V gene, CDR1 is MGHDK and CDR2 is SYGVNS. The CDR3 coding sequence is TGTGCCAGCAGTGGACTAGCGGGAGCCTTTCTAGCGCAGTATTTT. Translating gives CASSGLAGAFLAQYF. Full variable domain (missing parts from reference TRBV25-1 and TRBJ2-3): EADIYQTPRYLVIGTGKKITLECSQTMGHDKMYWYQQDPGMELHLIHYSYGVNSTEKGDLSSESTVSRIRTEHFPLTLESARPSHTSQYLCASSGLAGAFLAQYFGPGTRLTVL.

This clonotype was found many times. The genes are TRBV29-1 and TRBJ1-1; D is ambiguous. The V end was cut by 3 bases, the J end by 4 bases, with 15 bases between. The CDR3 extends over 14 amino acids. Germline V gives CDR1 SQVTM, CDR2 ANQGSEA. CDR3 sequence: CSVDSWAAATEAFF. The CDR3 DNA reads TGCAGCGTTGATTCGTGGGCAGCTGCCACTGAAGCTTTCTTT.

This clonotype was seen ten or more times. The rearrangement joins TRBV28 to TRBJ1-5, with D uncertain. CDR1 and CDR2 (germline): MDHEN, SYDVKM. The CDR3 is 15 residues long. Trimming removed 2 bases at V and 0 bases at J, with 8 bases between. The chain's CDR3 is CASSLVPPSNQPQHF. CDR3 in DNA: TGTGCCAGCAGTTTAGTCCCCCCTAGCAATCAGCCCCAGCATTTT.

This clonotype was counted at least ten times. The chain couples TRBV12-3 or TRBV12-4 to TRBJ2-1; 8 bases agree with TRBD1. J was trimmed by 15 bases and V by 5 bases; bases with no gene match: 6. The CDR3 runs to 11 residues. The CDR3 region is CASSIDRGLFF. The CDR3 DNA follows: TGTGCCAGCAGTATAGACAGGGGACTGTTCTTC.

This clonotype was observed a handful of times. A much larger clone differs by one base, so this may be a read error. This chain links TRBV12-3 or TRBV12-4 with TRBJ2-1; 9 nucleotides agree with TRBD2. The CDR3 has 18 amino acids. CDR3 DNA sequence: TGTACCAGCAGTTTTAGGCGGGGGGGCCGAGGACCCTACAATGAGCAGTTCTTC. Translated, it gives CTSSFRRGGRGPYNEQFF.

This clonotype occurred many times. The chain links TRBV9 to TRBJ2-2; D unresolved. This CDR3 contains 14 residues. V shed 2 bases and J shed 6 bases, with 11 bases lying between them. CDR1 and CDR2 from the germline V gene are SGDLS and YYNGEE. The CDR3 DNA follows: TGTGCCAGCAGCGTCAGAGACGGCGCCGGGGAGCTGTTTTTT. Translating it yields CASSVRDGAGELFF.

This clonotype was found many times. The chain uses TRBV30 and TRBJ2-1; TRBD1 matches 11 bases. V lost 2 bases to trimming and J lost 4 bases; unmatched junction nucleotides: 1. Germline V gene sequence: CDR1 GTSNPN, CDR2 SVGIG (reference sequence). The CDR3 length is 14 residues. CDR3 in amino acids: CAWSWDRGYNEQFF. The CDR3 DNA is TGTGCCTGGAGTTGGGACAGGGGGTACAATGAGCAGTTCTTC.

There are many counts of this clonotype. The chain uses TRBV4-3 and TRBJ2-3; 7 bases fit TRBD2. Germline trimming cut 0 bases from V and 4 bases from J; bases unmatched to any gene: 7. Germline V gene lookup returns CDR1 LGHNA and CDR2 YSLEER. The CDR3 totals 16 residues. CDR3 sequence: CASSQDWGGGPDTQYF. DNA of the CDR3: TGCGCCAGCAGCCAAGATTGGGGGGGTGGGCCAGATACGCAGTATTTT.

Ten or more counts support this clonotype. The chain links TRBV20-1 to TRBJ2-5, with TRBD2 identical over 7 bases. The CDR3 totals 12 residues. CDR1 DFQATT and CDR2 SNEGSKA come from the germline V gene (reference sequence). Trimming cost V 2 bases and J 5 bases; bases outside gene matches: 2. CDR3 sequence: CSARSGGETQYF. The CDR3 DNA sequence: TGCAGTGCTAGATCCGGGGGGGAGACCCAGTACTTC.

This clonotype was seen ten or more times. The rearrangement links TRBV27 to TRBJ2-6; tentatively, D is TRBD2 (5 bases). Trimming took off 3 bases at V and 0 bases at J, with 15 bases between the two ends. The germline V gene has CDR1 MNHEY and CDR2 SMNVEV (reference sequence). The CDR3 contains 18 residues. CDR3 region: CASSFRGPRFSGANVLTF. Here the CDR3 DNA reads TGTGCCAGCAGTTTCCGAGGGCCCCGTTTCTCTGGGGCCAACGTCCTGACTTTC.

This clonotype was counted many times. The rearrangement links TRBV11-2 to TRBJ2-6, with D tentatively TRBD1 or TRBD2 (5 bases each). V was shortened by 5 bases and J by 9 bases, with 26 bases between the two germline ends. CDR3 length: 18 amino acids. Germline values: CDR1 SGHAT, CDR2 FQNNGV. This CDR3 is CASSVGTTPLPQRNVLTF. In nucleotides, the CDR3 is TGTGCCAGCAGCGTGGGGACCACTCCACTGCCTCAACGCAACGTCCTGACTTTC.

This clonotype showed up many times. This chain connects TRBV18 to TRBJ1-1; a weak D match, TRBD1 (5 bases). The germline V and J ends were trimmed by 3 bases and 5 bases, with 16 bases remaining between them. CDR3 length: 15 residues. Germline values: CDR1 KGHSH, CDR2 LQKENI. The CDR3 DNA reads as TGTGCCAGCTCACCCAAGTCGGGAGGGGTGACTGAAGCTTTCTTT. Translating it yields CASSPKSGGVTEAFF.